These 16 T cell receptor beta chains were sequenced from one sample in a study of blood T cell repertoires in COVID-19. The table came from immunoSEQ multiplex PCR; TCRdb's copy has only in-frame clones and leaves some out. The sample has around 56,000 clones, over 70% seen once; the top ten hold approximately 3%. Material for sequencing was peripheral blood. All receptors derive from a man between 60 and 70 years old with acute or convalescent COVID-19.

This chain's CDR3 is CASSFASGGDTDTQYF. CDR3 DNA: TGCGCCAGCAGCTTCGCTAGCGGGGGAGACACAGATACGCAGTATTTT. The rearrangement links TRBV5-1 to TRBJ2-3; TRBD2 matches at 10 bases. The CDR3 is made up of 16 amino acids. Germline-derived CDR1 and CDR2 are SGHRS and YFSETQ. Germline trimming cut 2 bases from V and 2 bases from J; bases unmatched to any gene: 5.

The chain uses TRBV30 and TRBJ1-2; D unclear. Germline lookup yields CDR1 GTSNPN and CDR2 SVGIG (reference sequence). The CDR3 consists of 12 residues. The germline V and J ends were trimmed by 2 bases and 2 bases, with 6 bases remaining between them. CDR3 in DNA: TGTGCCTGGAGTATCCAGAACTATGGCTACACCTTC. This sequence encodes CAWSIQNYGYTF.

The table lists this clone with a count of one. The V call is TRBV30, the J call TRBJ1-2; D not certain. The V end lost 5 bases, the J end lost 6 bases, and 16 bases lay between the germline ends. Germline V gene sequence: CDR1 GTSNPN, CDR2 SVGIG (reference sequence). There are 13 residues in the CDR3. In nucleotides, the CDR3 is TGTGCCTGGGCCCTCTCTGAGAACCATGGCTACACCTTC. Amino acids: CAWALSENHGYTF.

In its sample, this clone was seen once. V and J are TRBV4-2 and TRBJ2-4; the D gene is possibly TRBD2 (6 bases). Trimming removed 1 base from V and 2 bases from J, with 15 bases in between. The CDR3 length is 17 residues. Germline V lookup: CDR1 LGHNA, CDR2 YNFKEQ. For the CDR3, the DNA is TGTGCCAGCAGCCAAGTAGGAATTAGCGGAACCAAAAACATTCAGTACTTC. It encodes CASSQVGISGTKNIQYF.

The chain recombines TRBV4-1 with TRBJ2-5; 10 bases are shared with TRBD1. V dropped 3 bases and J dropped 0; count of bases not matched to a gene: 1. CDR3 length equals 15 residues. Germline V lookup: CDR1 MGHRA, CDR2 YSYEKL. This chain's CDR3 is CASSQGQGNQETQYF. In nucleotides, the CDR3 is TGCGCCAGCAGCCAGGGACAGGGGAACCAAGAGACCCAGTACTTC.

This clone has just a few counts. The chain carries TRBV28 and TRBJ1-4; possibly TRBD1 for D (5 bases). The CDR3 is 14 amino acids. V shed 7 bases and J shed 8 bases, with 17 bases lying between them. The germline gives CDR1 MDHEN, CDR2 SYDVKM. Written as DNA, the CDR3 is TGTGCCAGCAAGGGGCCCTCCTTAGGGGAAAAACTGTTTTTT. This gives the protein CASKGPSLGEKLFF.

V is TRBV19 and J is TRBJ1-1; the D gene is possibly TRBD1 (6 bases). Trimming took off 5 bases at V and 1 base at J, with 11 bases between the two ends. CDR3 length: 14 residues. Per germline, CDR1 LNHDA and CDR2 SQIVND (reference sequence). The CDR3 loop is CASSAGQRNTEAFF. The CDR3 DNA reads TGTGCCAGTAGTGCAGGACAGAGGAACACTGAAGCTTTCTTT.

The chain recombines TRBV14 with TRBJ1-6; D is unclear. The CDR3 length is 15 residues. Deletions cut 7 bases from V and 4 bases from J, with 14 bases between. Germline V gives CDR1 SGHDN, CDR2 FVKESK. The CDR3 reads CASKGGGLYNSPLHF. CDR3 in DNA: TGTGCCAGCAAGGGCGGCGGACTTTATAATTCACCCCTCCACTTT.

The CDR3 loop reads CASSYLLNTEAFF. In DNA, the CDR3 is TGCGCCAGCAGCTACTTACTTAACACTGAAGCTTTCTTT. This rearrangement joins TRBV5-1 to TRBJ1-1; the D is unclear. The V and J ends lost 3 bases and 2 bases respectively, with 8 bases between them. Germline CDR1 reads SGHRS; CDR2 reads YFSETQ. The CDR3 contains 13 residues.

The V and J genes are TRBV5-4 and TRBJ2-6, with 12 bases aligning to TRBD1. The CDR3 is 19 residues long. Germline V CDR1 and CDR2: SGHNT, YYREEE (reference sequence). Trimming took 0 bases from V and 2 from J; bases not matched to a gene: 6. CDR3 protein: CASSLAGTGGATGANVLTF. CDR3 coding DNA: TGTGCCAGCAGCTTGGCTGGGACAGGGGGCGCCACTGGGGCCAACGTCCTGACTTTC.

The rearrangement uses TRBV13 and TRBJ2-3, with 8 bases fitting TRBD1. V lost 6 bases and J lost 1; bases outside the gene matches: 6. The CDR3 has 15 amino acids. Germline V gene data show CDR1 as PRHDT and CDR2 as FYEKMQ (reference sequence). CDR3 loop: CASSGGTGGTDTQYF. The CDR3, as DNA: TGTGCCAGCAGTGGAGGGACAGGCGGCACAGATACGCAGTATTTT.

The V gene is TRBV28, the J gene TRBJ1-2, with D perhaps matching TRBD1 (5 bases). From germline, CDR1 is MDHEN and CDR2 SYDVKM. The CDR3 is 15 amino acids. V was cut by 2 bases and J by 2 bases, with 12 bases left in between. The CDR3 region is CASSLPTALNYGYTF. CDR3 DNA: TGTGCCAGCAGTTTACCGACAGCCCTGAACTATGGCTACACCTTC.

The chain employs TRBV5-6 and TRBJ2-7; TRBD2 is a possible D gene (5 bases). CDR1 and CDR2 from the germline V gene are SGHDT and YYEEEE. V was cut by 3 bases and J by 4 bases, with 11 bases left in between. This CDR3 comprises 13 residues. CDR3 in amino acids: CASSWARVYEQYF. The DNA of the CDR3 is TGTGCCAGCAGCTGGGCGCGGGTGTACGAGCAGTACTTC.

In this sample, this clone turned up once. The rearrangement joins TRBV29-1 to TRBJ2-3, with D maybe TRBD2 (7 bases). This CDR3 contains 12 residues. V dropped 5 bases and J dropped 4 bases, with 10 bases sitting between them. Per germline, CDR1 SQVTM and CDR2 ANQGSEA. CDR3 sequence: CSVLGGPDTQYF. The CDR3 DNA reads as TGCAGCGTTTTGGGGGGGCCAGATACGCAGTATTTT.

The chain has TRBV19 and TRBJ1-2; TRBD1 aligns across 9 bases. The CDR3 loop spans 18 amino acids. Unmatched junction bases numbered 14, after V lost 5 bases and J lost 1 base. Germline CDR1 reads LNHDA; CDR2 reads SQIVND (reference sequence). The CDR3 region is CASSPFSGQGPFNYGYTF. Written as DNA, the CDR3 is TGTGCCAGTAGTCCCTTCTCCGGACAGGGGCCTTTTAACTATGGCTACACCTTC.

The CDR3: CASGPGGDIYGYTF. The CDR3 bases are TGTGCCAGCGGGCCGGGGGGTGATATCTATGGCTACACCTTC. The chain recombines TRBV27 with TRBJ1-2, with a tentative D call TRBD1 (5 bases). V gave up 8 bases and J gave up 4 bases, with 17 bases separating them. Looked up from germline, CDR1 is MNHEY and CDR2 is SMNVEV (reference sequence). The CDR3 contains 14 residues.